This passage covers 3 T cell receptor beta chains from one sample sequenced in a study of T cells expressing NK-cell markers. For each CDR3 protein, TCRdb gives one entry from its re-call of the 5' RACE reads, without DNA. This repertoire includes hundreds of thousands of distinct CDR3 sequences. Sequencing was performed on blood T cells: a sorted CD56 or NKG2C T cell subset, CD4+ or CD8+ T cells, or bulk PBMC T cells (not recorded which). The receptors come from a woman aged 18 to 69 in good health.

The chain has TRBV6-2 or TRBV6-3 and TRBJ2-2; the TRBD1 assignment by TCRdb is unverifiable without DNA. Germline V gives CDR1 MNHEY, CDR2 SVGEGT. CDR3 length: 15 amino acids. The CDR3 loop reads CASSPGPKPWGELFF.

V is TRBV7-9 and J is TRBJ1-2; the TRBD1 assignment by TCRdb is unverifiable without DNA. The CDR3 is 15 amino acids. Germline V gene sequence: CDR1 SEHNR, CDR2 FQNEAQ (reference sequence). The CDR3 is CASSPGGGGYDGYTF.

V and J are TRBV29-1 and TRBJ1-2; TCRdb names TRBD1, which stays unverified in the absence of DNA. The CDR3 covers 12 residues. Germline values: CDR1 SQVTM, CDR2 ANQGSEA. CDR3 in amino acids: CSVSGTGYGYTF. Full variable domain (rest looked up from reference TRBV29-1 and TRBJ1-2): SAVISQKPSRDICQRGTSLTIQCQVDSQVTMMFWYRQQPGQSLTLIATANQGSEATYESGFVIDKFPISRPNLTFSTLTVSNMSPEDSSIYLCSVSGTGYGYTFGSGTRLTVV.